This TCR beta chain derives from a study of tumor-infiltrating lymphocytes in primary liver carcinoma (dated by TCRdb to 2016 to 2017). Concerning the study at large: Surgical resection was performed in China between late 2015 and early 2016 on about five patients with histopathologically diagnosed primary liver carcinoma. A total of around 35 specimens from 5 patients, comprising about 25 tumor regions, 5 adjacent noncancerous liver tissues and 5 peripheral blood samples, were covered by TCRbeta repertoire sequencing. Of the five patients, three men and two women aged 30 to 69 years, four had hepatocellular carcinoma and one had combined HCC and intrahepatic cholangiocarcinoma. Samples yielded roughly 3.5 to 7.13 million productive TCRbeta reads; read depth did not differ significantly between tissue types. The five patients had tumors staged T1-T3 N0M0, with maximum diameters ranging from roughly 4.2 to 10 cm. Technical replicate repertoires showed high reproducibility, with mean shared-clone rates around 0.91 and correlation coefficients above 0.98. TCRbeta repertoire sequencing, expression microarrays and whole-exome sequencing were combined in the study across five regions of each liver tumor, with adjacent normal tissue and blood also included.

Blood RNA was extracted from unsorted whole blood using TRIzol reagent, and germline DNA was obtained with the DNeasy Blood & Tissue kit. At the time of sampling, the patients were treatment-naive and had chronic HBV infection. Before surgery, around 4.2 milliliters of peripheral blood were collected into K2EDTA tubes. This clonotype was found many times. Its antigen remains undetermined. Per-nucleotide qualities are absent, and no much larger clonotype sits a single base away. The study at large found these results: The top 250 clones accounted for a significantly greater share of the repertoire in tumors than in blood (p = 0.039). Only the TCR beta chain was sequenced, so true repertoire diversity is likely underestimated because unpaired alpha chains were not captured. Pairs of tumor regions showed greater repertoire overlap (mean around 35%) than tumor-adjacent pairs (17%) or tumor-blood pairs (around 15%), which is consistent with antigen-driven expansion. Comparison of CD4+ and CD8+ T cell repertoires was precluded by the use of bulk unsorted samples. With just four to six patients in the study, the authors point out that the findings should be validated in a larger study.

A constant-region primer and ProtoScript II reverse transcriptase were used to reverse-transcribe TCRbeta-specific cDNA from roughly 480 ng total RNA. Construction of the TCRbeta libraries relied on three nested rounds of multiplex PCR, following a slightly modified ARM-PCR procedure. Each of the first two PCR rounds ran for around 10 cycles using multiplex TRBV1-TRBV30 forward primers together with a Cbeta reverse primer. A final 25-cycle PCR with Deep VentR polymerase added sample barcodes and Illumina adapters. Before sequencing, amplicons between 200 and 500 bp were purified from gel using a QIAquick gel extraction kit. The TCRbeta amplicons were sequenced with 250-bp paired-end reads on an Illumina HiSeq 2500. Under the source paper's analysis protocol: Quality trimming of reads was performed with Trimmomatic v0.33, and paired reads were merged with FLASH v1.2.11 so that full CDR3 sequences could be recovered. V, D and J germline segments were assigned to the rearranged TCRbeta sequences using MiGEC v1.2.1b. Clonotype statistics and Shannon-Wiener diversity indices were calculated with VDJtools v1.0.0. To cut down on sampling bias, every analysis after diversity analysis relied on just the 250 most abundant clonotypes from each sample. The public reads were run again by TCRdb, first through fastp at Q25 and then through MiXCR, and only productive beta chains were kept. CDR3 protein sequences are deduplicated, and each keeps its most common genes and DNA. The V and J calls were not made by the authors but by TCRdb's processing. The sample table contains 320,000 or so distinct CDR3 sequences; only one count was recorded for 55% to 65% of them. Together, the top ten hold approximately 9.4% of the sample.

Taken from cysteine to phenylalanine, the CDR3 has 13 residues. Kept here is only the CDR3 DNA, which spans 39 bases and is read in frame from base 1. In the germline V gene, CDR1 corresponds to MNHEY and CDR2 to SVGEGT. V is cut back by 6 bases and J by 3 bases, with 4 bases in the junction unmatched. The specimen sequenced was peripheral blood. The chain is made from TRBV6-2 or TRBV6-3 and TRBJ2-7, with 8 bases aligning to TRBD1. The sequence was obtained from a man aged 35-49 years with primary liver carcinoma and hepatitis B virus infection. In nucleotides, the sequence is TGTGCCAGCAGCAGGACAGGGAGCTACGAGCAGTACTTC. This translates into CASSRTGSYEQYF.